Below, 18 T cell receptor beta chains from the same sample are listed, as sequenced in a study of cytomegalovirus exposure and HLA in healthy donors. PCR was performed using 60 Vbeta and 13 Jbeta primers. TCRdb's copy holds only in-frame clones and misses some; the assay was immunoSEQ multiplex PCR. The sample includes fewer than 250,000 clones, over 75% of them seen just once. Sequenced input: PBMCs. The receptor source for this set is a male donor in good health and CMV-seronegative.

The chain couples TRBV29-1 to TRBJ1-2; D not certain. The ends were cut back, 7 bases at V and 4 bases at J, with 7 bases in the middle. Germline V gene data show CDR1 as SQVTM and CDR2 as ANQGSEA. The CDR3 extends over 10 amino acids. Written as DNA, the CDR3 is TGCAGCGCTTTCTTCTATGGCTACACCTTC. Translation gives CSAFFYGYTF.

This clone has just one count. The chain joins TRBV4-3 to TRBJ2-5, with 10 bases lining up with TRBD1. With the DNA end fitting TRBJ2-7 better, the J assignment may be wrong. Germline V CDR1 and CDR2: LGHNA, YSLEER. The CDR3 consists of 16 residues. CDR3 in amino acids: CASSQGPGQGIYEQYF. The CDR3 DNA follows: TGCGCCAGCAGCCAGGGCCCGGGACAGGGGATCTACGAGCAGTACTTC.

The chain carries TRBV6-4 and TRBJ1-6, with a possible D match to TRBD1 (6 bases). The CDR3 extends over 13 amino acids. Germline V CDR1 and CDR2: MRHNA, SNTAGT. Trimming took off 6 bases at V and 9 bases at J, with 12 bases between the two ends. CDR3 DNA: TGTGCCAGCAGACTTGGACAGCTTTCACCCCTCCACTTT. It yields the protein CASRLGQLSPLHF.

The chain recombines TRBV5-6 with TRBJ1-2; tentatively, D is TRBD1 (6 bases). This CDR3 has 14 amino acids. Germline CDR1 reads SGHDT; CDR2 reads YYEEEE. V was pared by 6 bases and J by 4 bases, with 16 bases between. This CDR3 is CASIALTGTYGYTF. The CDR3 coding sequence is TGTGCCAGCATCGCCCTTACAGGGACCTATGGCTACACCTTC.

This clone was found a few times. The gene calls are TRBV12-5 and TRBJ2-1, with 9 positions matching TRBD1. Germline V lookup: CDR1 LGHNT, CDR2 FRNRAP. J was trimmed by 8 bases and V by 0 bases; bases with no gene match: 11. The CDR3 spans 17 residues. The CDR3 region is CASGLVGQGWNIDEQFF. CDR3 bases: TGTGCTAGTGGTTTGGTTGGACAGGGGTGGAATATCGATGAGCAGTTCTTC.

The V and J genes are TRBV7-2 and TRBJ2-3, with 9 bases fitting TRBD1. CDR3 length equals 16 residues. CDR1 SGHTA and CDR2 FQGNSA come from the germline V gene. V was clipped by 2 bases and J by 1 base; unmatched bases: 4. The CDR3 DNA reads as TGTGCCAGCAGCTTAAGGAGGACAGGGGGCACAGATACGCAGTATTTT. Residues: CASSLRRTGGTDTQYF.

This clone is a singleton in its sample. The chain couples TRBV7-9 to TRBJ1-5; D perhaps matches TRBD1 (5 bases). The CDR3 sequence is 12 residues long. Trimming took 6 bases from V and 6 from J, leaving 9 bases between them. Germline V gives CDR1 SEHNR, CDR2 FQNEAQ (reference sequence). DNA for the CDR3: TGTGCCAGCAGTAGGGGATTTCAGCCCCAGCATTTT. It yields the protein CASSRGFQPQHF.

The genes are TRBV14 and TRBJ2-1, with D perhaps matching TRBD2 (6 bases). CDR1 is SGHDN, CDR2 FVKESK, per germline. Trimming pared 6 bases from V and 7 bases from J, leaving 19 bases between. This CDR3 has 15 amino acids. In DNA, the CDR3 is TGTGCCAGCAGGAAAGGCGGGGTGGTCACGAATGAGCAGTTCTTC. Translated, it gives CASRKGGVVTNEQFF.

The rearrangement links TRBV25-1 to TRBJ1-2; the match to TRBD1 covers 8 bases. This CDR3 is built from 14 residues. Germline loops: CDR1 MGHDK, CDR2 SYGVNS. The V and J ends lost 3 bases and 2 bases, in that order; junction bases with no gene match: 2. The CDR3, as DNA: TGTGCCAGCAGTGAGTGGACAGGGAACTATGGCTACACCTTC. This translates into CASSEWTGNYGYTF.

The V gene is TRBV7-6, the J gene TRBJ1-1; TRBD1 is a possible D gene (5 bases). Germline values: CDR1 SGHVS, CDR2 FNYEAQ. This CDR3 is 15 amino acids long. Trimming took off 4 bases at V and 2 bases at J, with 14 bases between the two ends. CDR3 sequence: CASSSETASNTEAFF. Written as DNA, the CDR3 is TGTGCCAGCAGCTCCGAGACAGCCTCTAACACTGAAGCTTTCTTT.

As DNA, the CDR3 is TGCGCCAGCCAGGTGACAGAGCTCCCCACAGATACGCAGTATTTT. Translated, it gives CASQVTELPTDTQYF. V is TRBV5-1 and J is TRBJ2-3; possibly TRBD1 for D (5 bases). Per germline, CDR1 SGHRS and CDR2 YFSETQ. There are 15 residues in the CDR3. Trimming left V 7 bases short and J 2 bases short, with 17 bases between.

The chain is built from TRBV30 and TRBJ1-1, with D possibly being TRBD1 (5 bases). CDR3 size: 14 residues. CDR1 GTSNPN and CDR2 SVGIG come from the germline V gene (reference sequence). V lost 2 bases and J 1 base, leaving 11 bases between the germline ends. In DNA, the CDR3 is TGTGCCTGGAGTTGGGCCACAGGGAACACTGAAGCTTTCTTT. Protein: CAWSWATGNTEAFF.

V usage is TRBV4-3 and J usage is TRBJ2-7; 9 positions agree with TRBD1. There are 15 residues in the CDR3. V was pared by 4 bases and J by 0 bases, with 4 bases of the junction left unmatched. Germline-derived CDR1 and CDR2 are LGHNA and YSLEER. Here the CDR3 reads CASSPMGQGSYEQYF. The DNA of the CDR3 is TGCGCCAGCAGCCCTATGGGACAGGGCTCCTACGAGCAGTACTTC.

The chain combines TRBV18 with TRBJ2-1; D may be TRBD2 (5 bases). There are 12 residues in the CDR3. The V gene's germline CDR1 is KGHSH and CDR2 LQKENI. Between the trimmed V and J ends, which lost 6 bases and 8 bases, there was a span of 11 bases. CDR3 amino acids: CASSQVGDEQFF. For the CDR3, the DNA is TGTGCCAGCTCGCAGGTGGGAGATGAGCAGTTCTTC. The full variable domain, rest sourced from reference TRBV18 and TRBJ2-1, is NAGVMQNPRHLVRRRGQEARLRCSPMKGHSHVYWYRQLPEEGLKFMVYLQKENIIDESGMPKERFSAEFPKEGPSILRIQQVVRGDSAAYFCASSQVGDEQFFGPGTRLTVL.

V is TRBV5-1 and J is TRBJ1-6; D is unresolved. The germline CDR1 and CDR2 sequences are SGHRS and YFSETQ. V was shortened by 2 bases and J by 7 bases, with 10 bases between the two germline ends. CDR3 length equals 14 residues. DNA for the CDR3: TGCGCCAGCAGCTTCGACTCTCTCAATTCACCCCTCCACTTT. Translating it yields CASSFDSLNSPLHF.

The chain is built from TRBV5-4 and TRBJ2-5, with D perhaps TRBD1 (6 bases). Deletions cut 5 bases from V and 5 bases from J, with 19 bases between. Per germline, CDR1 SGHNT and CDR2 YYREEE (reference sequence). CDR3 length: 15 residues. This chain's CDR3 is CASRMGMGAEETQYF. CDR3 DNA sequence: TGTGCCAGCAGGATGGGGATGGGGGCAGAGGAGACCCAGTACTTC.

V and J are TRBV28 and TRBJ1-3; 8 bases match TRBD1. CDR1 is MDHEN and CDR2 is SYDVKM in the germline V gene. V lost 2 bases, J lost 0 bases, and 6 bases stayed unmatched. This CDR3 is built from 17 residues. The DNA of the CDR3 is TGTGCCAGCAGTTTACGGGACAGGCTAACCTCTGGAAACACCATATATTTT. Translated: CASSLRDRLTSGNTIYF.

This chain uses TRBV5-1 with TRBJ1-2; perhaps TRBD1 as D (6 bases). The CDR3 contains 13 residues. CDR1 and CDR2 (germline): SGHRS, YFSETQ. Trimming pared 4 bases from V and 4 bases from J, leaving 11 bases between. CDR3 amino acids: CASSHRDTYGYTF. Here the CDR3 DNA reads TGCGCCAGCAGCCACCGGGACACCTATGGCTACACCTTC.